One and the same sample provided the 20 T cell receptor beta chains below, sequenced in a study of OX40 agonist ivuxolimab in advanced cancers. Libraries were prepared by immunoSEQ multiplex PCR; TCRdb keeps only in-frame clonotypes and omits some of them. The data contain approximately 74,000 clones, 75% to 90% of them singletons. Sequencing was performed on CD4+ or CD8+ T cells sorted from blood, taken in a trial of the OX40 agonist ivuxolimab. The source of these receptors is an adult with an advanced solid tumor such as melanoma, head and neck, liver or kidney cancer.

The chain carries TRBV5-1 and TRBJ2-5; a possible D gene is TRBD2 (6 bases). The CDR3 sequence is 16 residues long. V was pared by 1 base and J by 1 base, with 14 bases between. Germline loops: CDR1 SGHRS, CDR2 YFSETQ. The CDR3 protein is CASSLNSGGPQETQYF. Here the CDR3 DNA reads TGCGCCAGCAGCTTGAATAGCGGAGGACCCCAAGAGACCCAGTACTTC.

This chain joins TRBV27 and TRBJ1-1; the D is unclear. Trimming cost V 1 base and J 5 bases, with 14 bases left between them. The germline CDR1 and CDR2 sequences are MNHEY and SMNVEV (reference sequence). This CDR3 is 15 amino acids long. CDR3 sequence: CASSLLGQRTTEAFF. The CDR3 nucleotides read TGTGCCAGCAGTTTATTAGGGCAAAGAACGACTGAAGCTTTCTTT.

The chain employs TRBV5-6 and TRBJ1-4, with D possibly being TRBD1 (5 bases). This CDR3 is built from 15 residues. The germline V gene encodes CDR1 SGHDT and CDR2 YYEEEE. With 3 bases removed from V and 5 bases from J, the gap between germline ends came to 14 bases. In DNA, the CDR3 is TGTGCCAGCAGCTCGCCGGACAAGAGAAATGAAAAACTGTTTTTT. It encodes CASSSPDKRNEKLFF.

The chain links TRBV25-1 to TRBJ1-2; D ambiguous. The CDR3 runs 14 residues. Germline V gene sequence: CDR1 MGHDK, CDR2 SYGVNS. V was trimmed by 2 bases and J by 3 bases, leaving 10 bases between them. The CDR3 coding sequence is TGTGCCAGCAGTGAAAGAGGAGGCGACTATGGCTACACCTTC. This encodes CASSERGGDYGYTF.

Points on this clone: Sequence at one end of the junction differs from germline and may be a read error. This sample includes further DNA sequences coding for the same CDR3. The chain employs TRBV28 and TRBJ2-7, with D tentatively TRBD2 (6 bases). The CDR3 contains 14 residues. Germline V CDR1 and CDR2: MDHEN, SYDVKM. The CDR3 DNA reads TGTGCCAGCAGTATTCTACCATCGGGAGACGAACAGTACTTC. This gives the protein CASSILPSGDEQYF.

The chain links TRBV7-9 to TRBJ1-4; D not certain. CDR1 is SEHNR, CDR2 FQNEAQ, per germline (reference sequence). With 5 bases removed from V and 2 bases from J, the gap between germline ends came to 9 bases. This CDR3 is 14 amino acids long. The DNA of the CDR3 is TGTGCCAGCAGCCGGGCCTTGACTAATGAAAAACTGTTTTTT. Encoded protein: CASSRALTNEKLFF.

This chain links TRBV5-1 with TRBJ2-7; perhaps TRBD1 as D (6 bases). The CDR3 runs to 13 residues. With 1 base removed from V and 6 bases from J, the gap between germline ends came to 11 bases. Germline assignment: CDR1 SGHRS and CDR2 YFSETQ. The DNA of the CDR3 is TGCGCCAGCAGCTTGTGGGACAACCGCGAGCAGTACTTC. Translated, it gives CASSLWDNREQYF.

This chain uses TRBV30 with TRBJ1-1, with D unclear. This CDR3 has 11 residues. The germline V gene encodes CDR1 GTSNPN and CDR2 SVGIG (reference sequence). V was clipped by 4 bases and J by 6 bases, with 9 bases between them. CDR3 sequence (DNA): TGTGCCTGGATTCCGATACCTGAAGCTTTCTTT. It yields the protein CAWIPIPEAFF.

J is TRBJ1-2 and V is TRBV6-6, with D tentatively TRBD1 (6 bases). The CDR3 extends over 15 amino acids. Germline V CDR1 and CDR2: MNHNY, SVGAGI (reference sequence). Trimming removed 5 bases from V and 6 bases from J, with 19 bases in between. The CDR3 is CASSKGEGRRNGYTF. The DNA for the CDR3 is TGTGCCAGCAGTAAGGGGGAAGGCCGAAGAAATGGCTACACCTTC.

The chain couples TRBV7-3 to TRBJ2-1; D ambiguous. CDR1 is SGHTA and CDR2 is FQGTGA in the germline V gene. The length of the CDR3 is 14 residues. The V and J ends lost 1 base and 2 bases respectively, with 6 bases between them. This chain's CDR3 is CASSLMPAYNEQFF. The CDR3 nucleotides are TGTGCCAGCAGCTTAATGCCGGCCTACAATGAGCAGTTCTTC.

This clone was counted between two and nine times. The chain links TRBV30 to TRBJ1-5; D is uncertain. Germline CDR1 is GTSNPN and CDR2 is SVGIG (reference sequence). Trimming removed 5 bases from V and 2 bases from J, with 13 bases in between. The length of the CDR3 is 14 residues. The DNA for the CDR3 is TGTGCCTGGGGCATTGGCTGGGGCAATCAGCCCCAGCATTTT. Translated, it gives CAWGIGWGNQPQHF.

V gene TRBV7-2 combines with J gene TRBJ2-2; D ambiguous. Trimming removed 5 bases at V and 3 bases at J, with 10 bases between. The CDR3 length is 14 residues. CDR1 is SGHTA and CDR2 is FQGNSA in the germline V gene. As DNA, the CDR3 is TGTGCCAGCAGCCCCGCGTCTCACACCGGGGAGCTGTTTTTT. This gives the protein CASSPASHTGELFF.

This chain links TRBV7-2 with TRBJ2-1; TRBD2 is a possible D gene (7 bases). The CDR3 spans 15 residues. CDR1 is SGHTA and CDR2 is FQGNSA in the germline V gene. V shed 1 base and J shed 4 bases, with 11 bases lying between them. CDR3 region: CASSLGRGAYNEQFF. In DNA form, the CDR3 reads TGTGCCAGCAGCTTAGGCCGGGGGGCTTACAATGAGCAGTTCTTC.

This chain joins TRBV4-2 and TRBJ1-1, with 7 positions matching TRBD1. The CDR3 sequence is 14 residues long. Germline loops: CDR1 LGHNA, CDR2 YNFKEQ. V was pared by 4 bases and J by 4 bases, with 6 bases of the junction left unmatched. DNA for the CDR3: TGTGCCAGCAGCCGAGGGGGCTTGGGCACTGAAGCTTTCTTT. Translating it yields CASSRGGLGTEAFF.

The chain is built from TRBV6-6 and TRBJ1-6; 9 bases align to TRBD1. After removal of 3 bases from V and 9 bases from J, the junction contained 6 bases not matched to a gene. Germline loops: CDR1 MNHNY, CDR2 SVGAGI (reference sequence). This CDR3 has 15 residues. The CDR3 protein is CASSYGTGKVSPLHF. For the CDR3, the DNA is TGTGCCAGCAGTTATGGGACAGGGAAAGTTTCACCCCTCCACTTT.

This clone was detected only a few times. The CDR3 region has the DNA TGTGCCAGCAGTGGAAGAGGGGGCTTTGCTGGGGCCAACGTCCTGACTTTC. It encodes CASSGRGGFAGANVLTF. V is TRBV2 and J is TRBJ2-6; 7 positions match TRBD1. Germline loops: CDR1 SNHLY, CDR2 FYNNEI. This CDR3 is 17 amino acids long. V trimming: 4 bases; J trimming: 2 bases; junction bases outside the gene matches: 8.

This clone was recorded only once. This chain uses TRBV5-1 with TRBJ2-3; D not certain. V dropped 0 bases and J dropped 0 bases, with 5 bases sitting between them. Germline V gene lookup returns CDR1 SGHRS and CDR2 YFSETQ. The CDR3 sequence is 14 residues long. CDR3 in DNA: TGCGCCAGCAGCTTGGGGCTTAGCACAGATACGCAGTATTTT. This encodes CASSLGLSTDTQYF.

The chain uses TRBV19 and TRBJ1-5; D gene ambiguous. This CDR3 has 13 residues. Trimming took 7 bases from V and 6 from J, leaving 13 bases between them. The germline gives CDR1 LNHDA, CDR2 SQIVND (reference sequence). The CDR3 DNA is TGTGCCAGTACGACACGTAGTTCTCAGCCCCAGCATTTT. As protein: CASTTRSSQPQHF.

The CDR3 spells CASSLRTASYNEQFF. As DNA, the CDR3 is TGTGCCAGCAGTTTACGGACGGCCTCCTACAATGAGCAGTTCTTC. The chain has TRBV27 and TRBJ2-1; D gene uncertain. Germline V gene sequence: CDR1 MNHEY, CDR2 SMNVEV (reference sequence). The CDR3 loop spans 15 amino acids. V was pared by 2 bases and J by 0 bases, with 8 bases between.

The CDR3 DNA sequence: TGTGCCAGCAGTGAATACGGGACAGGAACCTACGAGCAGTACTTC. This codes for CASSEYGTGTYEQYF. The chain combines TRBV6-1 with TRBJ2-7; 8 positions agree with TRBD1. The germline gives CDR1 MNHNS, CDR2 SASEGT. There are 15 residues in the CDR3. Trimming cost V 2 bases and J 2 bases; bases outside gene matches: 5.